This record concerns one T cell receptor (beta chain) sequence. Its cognate antigen is unknown. The data stem from a study of cytomegalovirus exposure and HLA in healthy donors. Separation from the roughly 670-subject first cohort characterized the approximately 120-subject validation cohort, to which the donors belonged. General study points: Most sequenced TCRs were rare (though some public TCRs occurred in many donors). The study listed roughly 160 cytomegalovirus-associated TCR beta chains.

Profiled with immunoSEQ multiplex PCR; TCRdb holds only in-frame clones, not every one. The table records around 300,000 clones, around 89% of them present only once. This CDR3 is built from 12 residues. Deletions cut 0 bases from V and 10 bases from J, with 9 bases between. In germline, CDR1 is LNHNV, CDR2 YYDKDF (reference sequence). Sequences were obtained from PBMCs. This TCR was recovered from a woman aged 18-35 years in good health and CMV-seronegative. The J gene is TRBJ1-1, the V gene TRBV15; D remains unclear. The CDR3 DNA follows: TGTGCCACCAGCAGAGATCTGTCGGGAGCTTTCTTT. Protein: CATSRDLSGAFF.